The clone carrying this T cell receptor beta chain was observed a single time. Gene labels here are mouse ones. Time point defined: mouse harvest day 7 after allogeneic transplant. Mouse grafts combined 10^7 T-cell-depleted bone marrow cells with 10^6 splenic CD5+ T cells. This sample was taken from a study of tissue T cells after allogeneic stem cell transplantation. Method: immunoSEQ multiplex PCR; TCRdb's copy keeps in-frame clones and lacks some. Of around 7,000 clones in the sample, 45% to 60% were seen once. Sample: lymph node tissue. This clonotype was sampled from a female BALB/c mouse given C57BL/6 T cells with graft-versus-host disease after an allogeneic hematopoietic cell transplant.

The sequenced part of the CDR3 DNA is TGTGCCAGCAGTCCCGACAGCTATGAACAGTAC. Translation: CASSPDSYEQY. The whole CDR3 region reads CASSPDSYEQYF. This sequence joins TRBV24 and TRBJ2-7; possibly TRBD1 for D (5 bases). The DNA ends 1 residue before the CDR3 does, and the rest of the CDR3 is filled in from the germline J gene. The ends were cut back, 4 bases at V and 3 bases at J, with 7 bases in the middle. The germline CDR1 and CDR2 sequences are KGHTA and FRNEEI. The CDR3 length is 12 residues.